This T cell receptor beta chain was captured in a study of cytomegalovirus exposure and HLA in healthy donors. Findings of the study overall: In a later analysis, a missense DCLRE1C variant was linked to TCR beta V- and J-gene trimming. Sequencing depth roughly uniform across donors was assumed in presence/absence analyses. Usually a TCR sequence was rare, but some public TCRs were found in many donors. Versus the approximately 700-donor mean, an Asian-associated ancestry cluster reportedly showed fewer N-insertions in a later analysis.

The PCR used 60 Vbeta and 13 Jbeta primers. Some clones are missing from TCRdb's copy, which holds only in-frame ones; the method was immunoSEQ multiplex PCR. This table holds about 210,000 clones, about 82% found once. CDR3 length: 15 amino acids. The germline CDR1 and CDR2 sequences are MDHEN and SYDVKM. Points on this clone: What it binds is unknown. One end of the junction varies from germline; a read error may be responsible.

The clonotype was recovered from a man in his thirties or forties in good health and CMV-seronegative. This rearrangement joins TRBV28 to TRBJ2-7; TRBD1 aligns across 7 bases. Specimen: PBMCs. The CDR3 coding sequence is TGTGCCAGCAGTTTACTCTTTCCGGGACAGACTCGGCAGGACTTC. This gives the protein CASSLLFPGQTRQDF.